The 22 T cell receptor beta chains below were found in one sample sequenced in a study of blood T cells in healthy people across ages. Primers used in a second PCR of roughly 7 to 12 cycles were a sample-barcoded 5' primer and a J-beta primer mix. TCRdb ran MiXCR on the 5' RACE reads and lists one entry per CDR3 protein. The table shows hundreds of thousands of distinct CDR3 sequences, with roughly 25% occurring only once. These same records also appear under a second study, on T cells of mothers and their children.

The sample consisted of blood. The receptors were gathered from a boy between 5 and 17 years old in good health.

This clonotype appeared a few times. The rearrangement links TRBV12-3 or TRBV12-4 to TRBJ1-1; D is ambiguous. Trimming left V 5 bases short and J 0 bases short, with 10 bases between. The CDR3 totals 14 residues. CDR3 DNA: TGTGCCAGCAGTCTCCTAAGGTTGAACACTGAAGCTTTCTTT. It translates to CASSLLRLNTEAFF.

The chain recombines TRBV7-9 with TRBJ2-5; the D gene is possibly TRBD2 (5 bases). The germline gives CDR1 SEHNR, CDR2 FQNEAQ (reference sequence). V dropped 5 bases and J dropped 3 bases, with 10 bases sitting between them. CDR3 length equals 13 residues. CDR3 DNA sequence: TGTGCCAGCAGCAGACTACTTGAAGAGACCCAGTACTTC. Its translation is CASSRLLEETQYF.

CDR3 protein: CASSFAGGAGTQYF. In nucleotides, the CDR3 is TGTGCCAGCAGTTTTGCGGGGGGGGCCGGCACGCAGTATTTT. The rearrangement links TRBV28 to TRBJ2-3, with 9 bases matching TRBD2. The CDR3 totals 14 residues. Germline V gene lookup returns CDR1 MDHEN and CDR2 SYDVKM. V gave up 3 bases and J gave up 9 bases; unmatched junction bases: 7.

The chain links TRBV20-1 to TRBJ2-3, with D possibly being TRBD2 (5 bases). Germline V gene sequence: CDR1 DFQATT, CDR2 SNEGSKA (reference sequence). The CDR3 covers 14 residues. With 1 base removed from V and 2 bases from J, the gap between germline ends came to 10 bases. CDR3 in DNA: TGCAGTGCTAGAGTTGGTAGCGCCACAGATACGCAGTATTTT. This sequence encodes CSARVGSATDTQYF.

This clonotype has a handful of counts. CDR3: CASSSGQGPDTQYF. The CDR3 coding sequence is TGTGCCAGCAGTTCGGGACAGGGACCAGATACGCAGTATTTT. This chain connects TRBV28 to TRBJ2-3, with 9 positions matching TRBD1. CDR3 length: 14 residues. Germline trimming cut 4 bases from V and 4 bases from J; bases unmatched to any gene: 3. CDR1 and CDR2 (germline): MDHEN, SYDVKM.

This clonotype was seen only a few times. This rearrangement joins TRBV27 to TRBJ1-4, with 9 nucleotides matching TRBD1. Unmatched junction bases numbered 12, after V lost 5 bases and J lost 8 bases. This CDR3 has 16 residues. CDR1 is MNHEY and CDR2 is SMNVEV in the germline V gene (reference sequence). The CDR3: CASSPLWTGEGEKLFF. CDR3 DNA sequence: TGTGCCAGCAGTCCACTGTGGACAGGGGAGGGCGAAAAACTGTTTTTT.

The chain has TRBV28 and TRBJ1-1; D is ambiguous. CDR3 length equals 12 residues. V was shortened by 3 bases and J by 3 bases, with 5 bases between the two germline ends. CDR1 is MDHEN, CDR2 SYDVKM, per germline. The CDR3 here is CASSFLYTEAFF. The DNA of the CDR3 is TGTGCCAGCAGTTTTTTATACACTGAAGCTTTCTTT.

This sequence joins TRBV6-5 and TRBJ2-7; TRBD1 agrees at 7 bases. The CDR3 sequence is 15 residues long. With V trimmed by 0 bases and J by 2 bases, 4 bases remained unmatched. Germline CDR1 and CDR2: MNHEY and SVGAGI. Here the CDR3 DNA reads TGTGCCAGCAGTTACTCGGGACAGTCCACCTACGAGCAGTACTTC. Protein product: CASSYSGQSTYEQYF.

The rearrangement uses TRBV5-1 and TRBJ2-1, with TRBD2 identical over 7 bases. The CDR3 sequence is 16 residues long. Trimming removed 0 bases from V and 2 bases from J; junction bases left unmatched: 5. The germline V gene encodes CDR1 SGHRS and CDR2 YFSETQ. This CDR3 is CASSLATSDPYNEQFF. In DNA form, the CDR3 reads TGCGCCAGCAGCTTGGCAACTAGCGACCCCTACAATGAGCAGTTCTTC.

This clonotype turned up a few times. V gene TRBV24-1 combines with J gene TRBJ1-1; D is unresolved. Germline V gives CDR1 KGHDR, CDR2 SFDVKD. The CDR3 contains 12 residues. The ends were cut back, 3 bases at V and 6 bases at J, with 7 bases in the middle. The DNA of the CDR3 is TGTGCCACCAGTGATGGGCAGTCTGAAGCTTTCTTT. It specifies CATSDGQSEAFF.

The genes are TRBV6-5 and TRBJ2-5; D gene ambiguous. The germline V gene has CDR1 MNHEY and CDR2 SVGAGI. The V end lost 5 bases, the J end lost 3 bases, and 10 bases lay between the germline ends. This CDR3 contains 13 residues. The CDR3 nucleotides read TGTGCCAGCAGTCCGGACGGAGAAGAGACCCAGTACTTC. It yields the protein CASSPDGEETQYF.

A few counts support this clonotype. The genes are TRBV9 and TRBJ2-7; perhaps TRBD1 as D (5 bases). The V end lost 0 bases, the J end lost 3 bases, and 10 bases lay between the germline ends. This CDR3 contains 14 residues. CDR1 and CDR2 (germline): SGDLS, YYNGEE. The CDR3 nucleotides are TGTGCCAGCAGCGTAGGCACTCAGGGCTACGAGCAGTACTTC. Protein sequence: CASSVGTQGYEQYF.

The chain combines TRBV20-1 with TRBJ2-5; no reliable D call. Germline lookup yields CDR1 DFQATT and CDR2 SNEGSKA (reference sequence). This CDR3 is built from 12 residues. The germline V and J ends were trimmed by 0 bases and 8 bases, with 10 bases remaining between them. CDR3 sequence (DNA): TGCAGTGCTAGAGAGGTCGGAGAAACCCAGTACTTC. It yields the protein CSAREVGETQYF.

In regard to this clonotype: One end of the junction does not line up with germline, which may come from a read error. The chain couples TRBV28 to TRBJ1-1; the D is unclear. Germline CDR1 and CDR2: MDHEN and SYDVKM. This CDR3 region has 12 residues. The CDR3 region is CASSDMNTETFF. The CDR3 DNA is TGTGCCAGCAGCGACATGAACACTGAAACTTTCTTT.

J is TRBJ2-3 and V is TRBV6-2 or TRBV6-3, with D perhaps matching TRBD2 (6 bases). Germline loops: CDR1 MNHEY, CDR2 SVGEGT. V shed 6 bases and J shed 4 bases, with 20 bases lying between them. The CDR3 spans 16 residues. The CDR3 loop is CASRPGGREVADTQYF. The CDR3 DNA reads TGTGCCAGCAGACCAGGAGGCAGGGAGGTTGCAGATACGCAGTATTTT.

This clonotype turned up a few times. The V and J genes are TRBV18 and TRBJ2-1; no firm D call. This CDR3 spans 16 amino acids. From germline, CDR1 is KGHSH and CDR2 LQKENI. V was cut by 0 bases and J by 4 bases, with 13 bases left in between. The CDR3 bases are TGTGCCAGCTCACCACCAGGCCTTCAGAGTTACAATGAGCAGTTCTTC. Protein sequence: CASSPPGLQSYNEQFF.

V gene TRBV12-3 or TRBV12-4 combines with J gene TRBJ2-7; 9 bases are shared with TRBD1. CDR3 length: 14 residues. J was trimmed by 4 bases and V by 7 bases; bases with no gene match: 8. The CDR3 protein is CASNPQGAPYEQYF. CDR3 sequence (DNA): TGTGCCAGCAACCCACAGGGGGCGCCTTACGAGCAGTACTTC.

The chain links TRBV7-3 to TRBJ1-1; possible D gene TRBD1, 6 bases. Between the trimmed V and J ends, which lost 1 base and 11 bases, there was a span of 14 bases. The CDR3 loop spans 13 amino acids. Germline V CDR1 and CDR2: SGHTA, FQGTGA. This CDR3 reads CASSLKWGAQAFF. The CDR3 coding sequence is TGTGCCAGCAGCTTAAAATGGGGGGCGCAGGCTTTCTTT.

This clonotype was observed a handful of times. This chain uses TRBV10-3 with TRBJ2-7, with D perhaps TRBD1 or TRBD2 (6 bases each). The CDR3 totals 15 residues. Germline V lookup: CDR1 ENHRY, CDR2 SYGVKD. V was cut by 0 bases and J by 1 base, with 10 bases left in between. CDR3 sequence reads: CAISESRRGSYEQYF. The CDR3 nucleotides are TGTGCCATCAGTGAGTCGAGGAGGGGGTCCTACGAGCAGTACTTC.

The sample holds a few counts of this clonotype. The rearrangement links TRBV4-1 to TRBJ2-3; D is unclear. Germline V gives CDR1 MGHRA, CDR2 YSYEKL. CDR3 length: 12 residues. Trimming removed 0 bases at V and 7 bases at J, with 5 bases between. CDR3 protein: CASSQDMNTQYF. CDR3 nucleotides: TGCGCCAGCAGCCAAGATATGAATACGCAGTATTTT.

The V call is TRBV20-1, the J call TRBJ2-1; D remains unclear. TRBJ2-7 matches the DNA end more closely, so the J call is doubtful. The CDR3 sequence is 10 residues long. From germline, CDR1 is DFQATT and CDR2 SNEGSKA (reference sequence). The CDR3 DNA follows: TGCAGTGCCCTCCCCTACGAGCAGTACTTC. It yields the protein CSALPYEQYF.

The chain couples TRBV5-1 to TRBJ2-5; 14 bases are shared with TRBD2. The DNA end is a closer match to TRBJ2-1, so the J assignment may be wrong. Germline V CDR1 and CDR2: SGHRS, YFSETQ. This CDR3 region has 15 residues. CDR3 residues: CASSTGTSGGSEQFF. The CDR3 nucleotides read TGCGCCAGCAGCACCGGGACTAGCGGGGGAAGTGAGCAGTTCTTC.